This T cell receptor (beta chain) originates from a study of regulatory T cells in long-lasting Graves disease (dated by TCRdb to about 2021). In terms of the full investigation: To count as having persistent Graves' disease, a patient had to have received antithyroid drug treatment for over 5 years with TSH receptor autoantibodies remaining persistently positive. This study used TCR sequencing and RNA sequencing of peripheral blood to compare persistent Graves' disease patients against newly diagnosed Graves' disease patients. The study was conducted in China and was registered as a clinical trial. A total of roughly 35 samples underwent TCR sequencing: about 13 from persistent and roughly 20 from newly diagnosed Graves' disease patients. On average, persistent Graves' disease patients in the clinical cohort had been on antithyroid drugs for around ten years. Results the study describes overall, beyond this receptor: Persistent disease showed preferential use of TRBV28, TRBJ1-2 and TRBJ2-5, whereas newly diagnosed disease favored TRBV20-1 and TRBJ2-1. The small sample size was acknowledged by the authors as a limitation that may reduce accuracy. Compared with newly diagnosed patients, patients with persistent Graves' disease had lower TCR Shannon entropy and fewer highly expanded clones, which suggests clonal expansion. Because the primary lesion, thyroid tissue, could not be accessed, the study looked at peripheral blood alone. Only the TCR beta chain was sequenced and analyzed. Patients with persistent disease shared more public clonotypes (about 2,500) than newly diagnosed patients did (nearly 1,000).

V loses 8 bases of germline sequence and J loses 0 bases, and the interval between the two ends is 17 bases. Measured from the cysteine to the phenylalanine, the CDR3 is 15 residues long. The CDR3 DNA has 45 bases and is translated from base 1. CDR1 MNHEY and CDR2 SMNVEV are derived from the germline V gene (reference sequence). The library was produced with multiplex PCR. The reads were generated on an Illumina HiSeq 4000. To build TCR beta libraries, CDR3 regions were amplified by Arm-PCR using iRepertoire HTBI primers. Gel purification was performed on PCR products prior to sequencing. The paper's processing steps were these. Across samples, some 62 TRBV and roughly 15 TRBJ segments were identified and used for gene usage analysis of CDR3 amino acid clonotypes. Filtered high-quality paired reads were merged into contigs using COPE and FqMerger. BLAST was used to align contigs to the IMGT TRBV, TRBD and TRBJ reference genes, and CDR3 was defined following IMGT. Highly expanded clones were defined as clonotypes with a frequency above 0.1%. Shannon entropy served as the measure of repertoire diversity, while the Gini coefficient captured V-J evenness. A clonotype was considered public if more than one individual shared it. Using fastp at Q25 and MiXCR, TCRdb reprocessed the public reads and kept productive beta chains. Records with the same CDR3 protein are collapsed into one entry carrying the most frequent genes and DNA. These V and J calls originate from TCRdb's pipeline instead of the authors' own analysis. The sample data list about half a million distinct CDR3 sequences, and about 20% of these were observed just once. Around 13% of the sample goes to the ten largest clones.

In light of the paper, this sample's time point label describes: persistent/refractory GD, antithyroid drugs over 5 years with positive TRAb. For both TCR sequencing and RNA sequencing, RNA was extracted from PBMCs in TRIzol. The diagnosis of Graves' disease was made according to American Thyroid Association guidelines. Patients were recruited from an endocrinology department in Xi'an, China. From each patient, about 8.9 milliliters of peripheral blood was collected into an EDTA anticoagulant tube. Ficoll Paque Plus density gradient separation was used to isolate PBMCs, and no additional T cell sorting was done. An Agilent 2100 Bioanalyzer and agarose gel were used to assess RNA quality, and a NanoDrop 2000 was used to measure RNA concentration. This clonotype was picked up a small number of times. This receptor's antigen is unknown. No base-level quality is on record; no much larger clone is a single base apart.

The chain couples TRBV27 to TRBJ2-7; the D gene is perhaps TRBD2, from 6 matching bases. Sequenced material: peripheral blood mononuclear cells (PBMCs), taken when the disease was refractory, from a patient treated with antithyroid drugs. This sequence originates from a female donor with Graves disease. The bases read TGTGCCAGCGGGTCTAGCGTGAAACCCTCCTACGAGCAGTACTTC. This gives the protein CASGSSVKPSYEQYF.